This T cell receptor (beta chain) was identified during a study of identical twins. Regarding the study as a whole: Monozygotic twins shared more out-of-frame TCR alpha than recombination models predicted.

This clonotype has a handful of counts. Its antigen remains unidentified. Germline V lookup: CDR1 DFQATT, CDR2 SNEGSKA (reference sequence). Trimming at V came to 2 bases and at J to 5 bases, leaving 8 bases not matched to a gene. The CDR3 extends over 15 amino acids. MiXCR was run by TCRdb on the 5' RACE reads, yielding one entry per CDR3 protein. The sample has about 730,000 distinct CDR3 sequences, 21% seen once. The same specimen was also included in a second study, on T cells expressing NK-cell markers. This second report adds: One of the eight sequenced donors was seronegative, whereas the other seven were HCMV-seropositive. Also leading the CD3+CD56-NKG2C+ fraction in several donors were these clonotypes.

The chain combines TRBV20-1 with TRBJ2-1; TRBD2 aligns across 8 bases. The sequence was collected from a woman aged 18-35 years in good health. The sample comprised PBMCs. CDR3 sequence: CSARPSGSRNNEQFF. CDR3 DNA sequence: TGCAGTGCTAGACCTAGCGGGTCGCGAAACAATGAGCAGTTCTTC.